The TCR beta chain described here comes from a study of Graves' ophthalmopathy and Graves' hyperthyroidism. Across the study: At initial diagnosis, peripheral blood was obtained, and this preceded any treatment. Study observations and caveats: Detected in blood as well were most expanded thyroid clonotypes with frequency above 0.001.

This clonotype was seen at least ten times. Its cognate antigen is unknown. Relative to the germline gene, one junction end is altered; a read error may explain this. Patients were left out if they had other autoimmune diseases, uncontrolled infections, pregnancy or lactation. Diagnosis relied on clinical symptoms, serum thyroxine, TRAb, thyroid ultrasound and orbital computed tomography. RNA transcripts were the source from which TCR beta CDR3 regions were amplified. The library came from an HTBI-primed first-round RT-PCR and a second-round multiplex PCR. TCRdb reanalysed the multiplex PCR reads using MiXCR and keeps one entry per CDR3 protein. The sample lists about 660,000 distinct CDR3 sequences, just over 40% seen once, with around 3% in the top ten. Germline CDR1 DFQATT, CDR2 SNEGSKA (reference sequence). The CDR3 totals 8 residues.

The sequencing input was peripheral blood. The rearrangement joins TRBV20-1 to TRBJ1-1; D possibly corresponds to TRBD1 (5 bases). The TCR sequence derives from an adult man with Graves' ophthalmopathy. This CDR3 reads CSARNRGF. CDR3 bases: TGCAGTGCTAGAAACCGGGGGTTT.